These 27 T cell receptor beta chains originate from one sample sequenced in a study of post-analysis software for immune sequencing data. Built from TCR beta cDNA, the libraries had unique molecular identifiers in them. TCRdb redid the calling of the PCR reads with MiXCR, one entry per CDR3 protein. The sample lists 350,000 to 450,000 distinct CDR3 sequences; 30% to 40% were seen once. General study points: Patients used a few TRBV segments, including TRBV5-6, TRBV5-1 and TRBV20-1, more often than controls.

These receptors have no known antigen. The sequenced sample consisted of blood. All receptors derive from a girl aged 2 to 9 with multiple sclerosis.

The CDR3 region has the DNA TGTGCCAGCAGTCCCCTACGCATTGAGCAGTTCTTC. This gives the protein CASSPLRIEQFF. V gene TRBV12-3 or TRBV12-4 combines with J gene TRBJ2-1; D remains unclear. CDR3 length equals 12 residues. V lost 5 bases to trimming and J lost 9 bases, with 11 bases between them.

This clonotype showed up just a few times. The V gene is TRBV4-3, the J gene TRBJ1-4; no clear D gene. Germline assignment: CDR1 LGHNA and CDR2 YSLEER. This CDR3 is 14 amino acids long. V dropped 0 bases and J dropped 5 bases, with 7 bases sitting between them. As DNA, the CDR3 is TGCGCCAGCAGCCAAGATCTGAGAAATGAAAAACTGTTTTTT. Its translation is CASSQDLRNEKLFF.

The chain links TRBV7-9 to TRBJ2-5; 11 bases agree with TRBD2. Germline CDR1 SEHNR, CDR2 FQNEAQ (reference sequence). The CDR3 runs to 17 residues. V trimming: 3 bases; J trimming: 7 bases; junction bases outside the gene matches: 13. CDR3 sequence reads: CASSFLAGGMETRTQYF. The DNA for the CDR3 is TGTGCCAGCAGCTTCCTAGCGGGAGGAATGGAGACTCGGACCCAGTACTTC.

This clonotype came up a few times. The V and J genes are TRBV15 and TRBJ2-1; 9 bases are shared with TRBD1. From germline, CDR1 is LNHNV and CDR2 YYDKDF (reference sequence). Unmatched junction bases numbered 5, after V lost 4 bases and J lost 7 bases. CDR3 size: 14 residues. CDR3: CATSNTDRGNEQFF. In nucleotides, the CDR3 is TGTGCCACCAGCAACACCGACAGGGGGAATGAGCAGTTCTTC.

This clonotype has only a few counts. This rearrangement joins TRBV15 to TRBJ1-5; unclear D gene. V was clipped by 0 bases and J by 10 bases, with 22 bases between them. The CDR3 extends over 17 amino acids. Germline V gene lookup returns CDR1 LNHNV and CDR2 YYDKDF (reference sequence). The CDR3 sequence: CATSRDRSRGRSDPQHF. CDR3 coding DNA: TGTGCCACCAGCAGAGATCGGAGTAGAGGACGGTCAGATCCCCAGCATTTT.

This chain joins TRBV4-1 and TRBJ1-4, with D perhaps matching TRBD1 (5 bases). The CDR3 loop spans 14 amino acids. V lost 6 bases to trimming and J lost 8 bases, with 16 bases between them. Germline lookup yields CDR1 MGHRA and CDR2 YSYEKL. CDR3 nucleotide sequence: TGCGCCAGCAGAGATCGGGACCGGGGGGAAAAACTGTTTTTT. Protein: CASRDRDRGEKLFF.

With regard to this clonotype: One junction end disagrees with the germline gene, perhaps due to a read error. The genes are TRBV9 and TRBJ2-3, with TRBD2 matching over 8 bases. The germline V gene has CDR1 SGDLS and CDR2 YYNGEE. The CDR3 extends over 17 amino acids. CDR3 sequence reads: CTSSEGKREGRTDTQYF. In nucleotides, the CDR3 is TGTACCAGCAGCGAGGGGAAACGGGAGGGCCGGACAGATACGCAGTATTTT.

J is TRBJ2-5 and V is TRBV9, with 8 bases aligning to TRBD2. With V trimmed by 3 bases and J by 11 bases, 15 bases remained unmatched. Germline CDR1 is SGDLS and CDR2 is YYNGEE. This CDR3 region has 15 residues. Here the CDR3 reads CASSGPPGGYNEQYF. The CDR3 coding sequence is TGTGCCAGCAGCGGACCCCCGGGGGGGTACAATGAGCAGTACTTC.

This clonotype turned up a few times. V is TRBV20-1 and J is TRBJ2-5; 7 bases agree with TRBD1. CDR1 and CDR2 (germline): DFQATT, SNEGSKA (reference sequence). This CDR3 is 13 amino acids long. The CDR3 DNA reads TGCAGCGGGGACAGACAGATCCAAGAGACCCAGTACTTC. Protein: CSGDRQIQETQYF.

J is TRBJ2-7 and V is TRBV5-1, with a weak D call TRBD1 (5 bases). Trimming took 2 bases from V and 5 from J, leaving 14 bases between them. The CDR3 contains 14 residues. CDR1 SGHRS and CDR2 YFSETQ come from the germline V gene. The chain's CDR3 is CASSFVRQGNEQYF. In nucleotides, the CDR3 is TGCGCCAGCAGCTTCGTTCGGCAGGGTAACGAGCAGTACTTC.

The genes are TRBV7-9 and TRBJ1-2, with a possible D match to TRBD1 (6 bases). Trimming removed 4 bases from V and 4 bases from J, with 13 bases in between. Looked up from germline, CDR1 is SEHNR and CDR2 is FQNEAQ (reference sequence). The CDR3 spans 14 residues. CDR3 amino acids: CASSSAGQLYGYTF. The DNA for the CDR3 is TGTGCCAGCAGCTCGGCCGGACAGCTCTATGGCTACACCTTC.

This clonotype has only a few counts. The CDR3 sequence is CASSQDTVAKNIQYF. The DNA for the CDR3 is TGTGCCAGCAGCCAAGATACGGTCGCCAAAAACATTCAGTACTTC. V and J are TRBV3-1 and TRBJ2-4; D not certain. CDR1 and CDR2 (germline): LGHDT, YNNKEL (reference sequence). The CDR3 sequence is 15 residues long. The germline V and J ends were trimmed by 0 bases and 1 base, with 7 bases remaining between them.

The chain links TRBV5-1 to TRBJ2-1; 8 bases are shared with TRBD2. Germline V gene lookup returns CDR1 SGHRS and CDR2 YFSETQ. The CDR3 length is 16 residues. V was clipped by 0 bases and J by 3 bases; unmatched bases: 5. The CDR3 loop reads CASSLALTSDYNEQFF. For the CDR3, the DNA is TGCGCCAGCAGCTTGGCCTTGACTAGCGACTACAATGAGCAGTTCTTC.

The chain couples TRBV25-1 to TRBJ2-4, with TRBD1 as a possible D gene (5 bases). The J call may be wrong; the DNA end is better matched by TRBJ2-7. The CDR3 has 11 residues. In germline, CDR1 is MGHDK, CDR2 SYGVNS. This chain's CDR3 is CASGHHHEQYF. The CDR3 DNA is TGTGCCAGCGGACATCACCACGAGCAGTACTTC.

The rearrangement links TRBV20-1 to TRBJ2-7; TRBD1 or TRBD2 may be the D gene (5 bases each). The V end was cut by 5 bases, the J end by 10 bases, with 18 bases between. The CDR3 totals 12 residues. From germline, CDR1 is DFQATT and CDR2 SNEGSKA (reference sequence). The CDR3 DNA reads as TGCAGTGCTCGGGACGCCCGCCTTAGCCAGTACTTC. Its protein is CSARDARLSQYF.

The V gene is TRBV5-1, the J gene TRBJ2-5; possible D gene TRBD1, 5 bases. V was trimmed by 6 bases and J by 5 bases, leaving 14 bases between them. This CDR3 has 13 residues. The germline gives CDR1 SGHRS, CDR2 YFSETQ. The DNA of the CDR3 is TGCGCCAGCACATTTCAGGGTGATGAGACCCAGTACTTC. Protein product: CASTFQGDETQYF.

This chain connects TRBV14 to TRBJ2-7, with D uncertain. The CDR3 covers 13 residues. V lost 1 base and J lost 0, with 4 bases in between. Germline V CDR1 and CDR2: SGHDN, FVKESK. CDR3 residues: CASSQGVSYEQYF. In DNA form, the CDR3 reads TGTGCCAGCAGCCAAGGGGTCTCCTACGAGCAGTACTTC.

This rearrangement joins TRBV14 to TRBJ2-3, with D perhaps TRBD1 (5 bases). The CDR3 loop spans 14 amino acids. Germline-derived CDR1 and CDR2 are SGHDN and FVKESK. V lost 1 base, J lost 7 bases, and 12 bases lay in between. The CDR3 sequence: CASSQVAGLNTQYF. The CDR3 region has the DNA TGTGCCAGCAGCCAAGTCGCAGGGCTTAATACGCAGTATTTT.

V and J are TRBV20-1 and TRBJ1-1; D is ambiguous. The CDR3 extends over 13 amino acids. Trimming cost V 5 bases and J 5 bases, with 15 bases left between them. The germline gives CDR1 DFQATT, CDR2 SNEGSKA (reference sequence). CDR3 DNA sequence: TGCAGTGCTGGAGGAGTTAGCGAGACTGAAGCTTTCTTT. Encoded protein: CSAGGVSETEAFF.

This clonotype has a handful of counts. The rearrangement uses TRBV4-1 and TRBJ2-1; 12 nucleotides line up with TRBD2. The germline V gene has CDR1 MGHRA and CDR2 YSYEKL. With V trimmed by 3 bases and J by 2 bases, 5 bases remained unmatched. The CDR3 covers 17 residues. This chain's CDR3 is CASSHRLAGEPYNEQFF. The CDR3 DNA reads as TGCGCCAGCAGCCACCGACTAGCGGGGGAGCCCTACAATGAGCAGTTCTTC.

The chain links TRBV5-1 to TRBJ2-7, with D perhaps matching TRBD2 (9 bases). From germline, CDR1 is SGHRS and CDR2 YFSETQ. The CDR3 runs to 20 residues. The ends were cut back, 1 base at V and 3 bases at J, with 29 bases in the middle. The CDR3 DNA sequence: TGCGCCAGCAGCTTGATCCGGGACAGGCGGGGACTAGCAGTTGGCTACGAGCAGTACTTC. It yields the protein CASSLIRDRRGLAVGYEQYF.

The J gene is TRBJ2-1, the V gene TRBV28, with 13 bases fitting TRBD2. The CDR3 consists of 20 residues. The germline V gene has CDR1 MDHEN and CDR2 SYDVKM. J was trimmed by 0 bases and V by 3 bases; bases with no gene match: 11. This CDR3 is CASSLHGGLAGYNSYNEQFF. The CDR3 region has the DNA TGTGCCAGCAGTTTGCACGGGGGACTAGCGGGATACAACTCCTACAATGAGCAGTTCTTC.

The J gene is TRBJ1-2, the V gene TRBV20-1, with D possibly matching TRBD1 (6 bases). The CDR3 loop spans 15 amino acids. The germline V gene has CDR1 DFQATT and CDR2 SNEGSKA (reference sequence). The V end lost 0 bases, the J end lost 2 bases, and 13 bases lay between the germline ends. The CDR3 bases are TGCAGTGCTAGAGACCCCGGACAGCTCAACTATGGCTACACCTTC. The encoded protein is CSARDPGQLNYGYTF.

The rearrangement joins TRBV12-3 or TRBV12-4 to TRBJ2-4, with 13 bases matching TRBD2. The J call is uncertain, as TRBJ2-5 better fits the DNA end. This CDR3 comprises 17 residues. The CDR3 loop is CASSSGALAGGQETQYF. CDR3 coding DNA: TGTGCCAGCAGTTCAGGAGCACTAGCGGGGGGGCAAGAGACCCAGTACTTC.

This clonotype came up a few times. The CDR3 reads CASSSGGARLDTQYF. CDR3 nucleotide sequence: TGTGCCAGCAGCTCTGGGGGGGCCCGATTGGATACGCAGTATTTT. The rearrangement uses TRBV11-1 and TRBJ2-3, with a tentative D call TRBD2 (7 bases). The CDR3 is 15 amino acids. Trimming removed 4 bases at V and 6 bases at J, with 17 bases between. The germline CDR1 and CDR2 sequences are SGHAT and FQDESV (reference sequence).

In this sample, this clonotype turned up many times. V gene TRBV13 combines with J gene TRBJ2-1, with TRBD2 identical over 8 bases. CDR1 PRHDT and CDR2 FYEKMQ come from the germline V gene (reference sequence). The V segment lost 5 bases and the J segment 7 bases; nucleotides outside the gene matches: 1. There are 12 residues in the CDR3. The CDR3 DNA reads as TGTGCCAGCAGCCGGGAGGGGAATGAGCAGTTCTTC. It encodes CASSREGNEQFF.

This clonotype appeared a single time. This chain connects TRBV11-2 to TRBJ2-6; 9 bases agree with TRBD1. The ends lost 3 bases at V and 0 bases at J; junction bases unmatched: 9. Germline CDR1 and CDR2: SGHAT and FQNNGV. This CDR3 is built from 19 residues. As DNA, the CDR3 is TGTGCCAGCAGCTTGGCCGGGACAGGGCGATTCTCTGGGGCCAACGTCCTGACTTTC. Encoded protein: CASSLAGTGRFSGANVLTF.